This T cell receptor (beta chain) is drawn from a study of CD8+ T cells in alopecia areata. As for the study in general: Each day, treated patients took oral tofacitinib twice, at 5 to 10 mg per dose.

Study findings and constraints: Among the cells sequenced in scalp samples are also the resident alphabeta T cells of normal skin. Especially in alopecia totalis/universalis, lesional scalp showed greater clonality than normal scalp did.

It was from alopecia areata patients that lesional scalp punch biopsies and peripheral blood were collected. The germline V gene has CDR1 SGHRS and CDR2 YFSETQ. CDR3 length: 17 amino acids. J lost 4 bases, V lost 0 bases, and 11 bases had no gene match. Extraction and reverse transcription of RNA yielded cDNA as the sequencing template. Only in-frame clones appear in the TCRdb table, and some are missing; sequencing was by immunoSEQ multiplex PCR. The sample includes about 130,000 clones, more than 40% seen only once; the top ten take over 15%. With respect to this clone: Its antigen is undetermined.

The source of this sequence is a human donor with alopecia areata. The source material was CD8+ T cells sorted from blood, sampled at week 0. The V call is TRBV5-1, the J call TRBJ2-3; TRBD1 matches at 7 bases. CDR3 region: CASSLDDRAGEADTQYF. CDR3 DNA: TGCGCCAGCAGCTTGGACGACAGGGCCGGAGAGGCAGATACGCAGTATTTT.